The 29 T cell receptor beta chains below all came from one sample that was sequenced in a study of shared T cell receptors in the human thymus. The repertoire was sequenced with immunoSEQ multiplex PCR; TCRdb's copy has only in-frame clones and lacks some. The sample lists about 660,000 clones; around 87% were seen once. The same data also went into a second study, on human thymus T cells.

Sequenced input: thymocytes. All receptors derive from a boy in the first two years of life with a congenital heart defect.

This chain connects TRBV15 to TRBJ1-6; TRBD1 matches at 8 bases. With 9 bases clipped from V and 3 bases from J, the junction kept 13 bases outside the gene matches. Germline lookup yields CDR1 LNHNV and CDR2 YYDKDF (reference sequence). The CDR3 consists of 17 residues. Written as DNA, the CDR3 is TGTGCCACTAGGCTGGACGACAGGGGAAGCTATAATTCACCCCTCCACTTT. Amino acid sequence: CATRLDDRGSYNSPLHF.

This sequence joins TRBV7-2 and TRBJ1-2; 7 positions match TRBD1. CDR3 length equals 15 residues. V was clipped by 5 bases and J by 7 bases; unmatched bases: 13. Germline CDR1 is SGHTA and CDR2 is FQGNSA. CDR3 amino acids: CASSHIRAGGFGYTF. CDR3 sequence (DNA): TGTGCCAGCAGCCACATTCGGGCAGGGGGATTTGGCTACACCTTC.

The chain has TRBV15 and TRBJ2-1; TRBD2 aligns across 7 bases. Germline values: CDR1 LNHNV, CDR2 YYDKDF (reference sequence). The CDR3 runs 13 residues. With 4 bases clipped from V and 12 bases from J, the junction kept 9 bases outside the gene matches. This CDR3 is CATSTGLGGPQFF. The CDR3, as DNA: TGTGCCACCAGCACTGGACTGGGAGGGCCGCAGTTCTTC.

V usage is TRBV5-4 and J usage is TRBJ1-1; the D gene is possibly TRBD1 (5 bases). The CDR3 extends over 18 amino acids. V dropped 0 bases and J dropped 0 bases, with 18 bases sitting between them. The germline V gene has CDR1 SGHNT and CDR2 YYREEE (reference sequence). The DNA of the CDR3 is TGTGCCAGCAGCTTGGTTTTGGGGGGGGAATATTTGAACACTGAAGCTTTCTTT. Translated: CASSLVLGGEYLNTEAFF.

The J gene is TRBJ1-1, the V gene TRBV5-1; 7 nucleotides match TRBD1. The V gene end was trimmed by 0 bases and the J gene end by 7 bases; junction bases not matched to a gene: 12. Germline CDR1 SGHRS, CDR2 YFSETQ. This CDR3 spans 16 amino acids. CDR3 bases: TGCGCCAGCAGCTTGGCCGGCGGACAGGAGGGAGGTGAAGCTTTCTTT. Its protein product is CASSLAGGQEGGEAFF.

The J gene is TRBJ2-1, the V gene TRBV9, with 7 bases lining up with TRBD2. J gave up 8 bases and V 4 bases, and 15 bases lay outside the gene matches. The CDR3 spans 16 residues. Germline assignment: CDR1 SGDLS and CDR2 YYNGEE. CDR3 sequence (DNA): TGTGCCAGCAGCCCCCAAGTGACTAGCCTTTTCCATGAGCAGTTCTTC. Its translation: CASSPQVTSLFHEQFF.

The V gene is TRBV4-3, the J gene TRBJ2-7; D perhaps matches TRBD2 (6 bases). The length of the CDR3 is 16 residues. The germline V gene encodes CDR1 LGHNA and CDR2 YSLEER. Trimming took off 0 bases at V and 2 bases at J, with 14 bases between the two ends. This CDR3 reads CASSQDPAGGTYEQYF. The CDR3, as DNA: TGCGCCAGCAGCCAAGATCCAGCCGGGGGAACCTACGAGCAGTACTTC.

The genes are TRBV2 and TRBJ1-3; possibly TRBD1 for D (5 bases). V was shortened by 6 bases and J by 2 bases, with 11 bases between the two germline ends. The CDR3 has 14 amino acids. Germline V CDR1 and CDR2: SNHLY, FYNNEI. DNA for the CDR3: TGTGCCAGCAGCGGGGGGGAGGCTGGAAACACCATATATTTT. It specifies CASSGGEAGNTIYF.

The CDR3 here is CASRKHEGYGYTF. As DNA, the CDR3 is TGTGCCAGCAGGAAACACGAGGGCTATGGCTACACCTTC. The rearrangement uses TRBV7-9 and TRBJ1-2; D gene unclear. Deletions cut 6 bases from V and 4 bases from J, with 12 bases between. Looked up from germline, CDR1 is SEHNR and CDR2 is FQNEAQ (reference sequence). The CDR3 consists of 13 residues.

This sequence joins TRBV6-1 and TRBJ2-1; a weak D match, TRBD2 (6 bases). Per the germline V gene, CDR1 is MNHNS and CDR2 is SASEGT. The V end was cut by 7 bases, the J end by 7 bases, with 20 bases between. The CDR3 runs 15 residues. For the CDR3, the DNA is TGTGCCAGCACCCCGGAGGGTGTCCCAGGGAATGAGCAGTTCTTC. Its protein is CASTPEGVPGNEQFF.

This clone was seen only once. The V and J genes are TRBV28 and TRBJ2-7; D is unresolved. The V gene lost 3 bases and the J gene lost 0 bases, with 9 bases spanning the gap. The CDR3 has 14 residues. Germline CDR1 is MDHEN and CDR2 is SYDVKM. For the CDR3, the DNA is TGTGCCAGCAGTTTTCTGAGGAGCTCCTACGAGCAGTACTTC. Its protein is CASSFLRSSYEQYF.

CDR3 DNA: TGTGCCATCAGTCCGAGATGGACAGGGTTGGATCAGCCCCAGCATTTT. It specifies CAISPRWTGLDQPQHF. The J gene is TRBJ1-5, the V gene TRBV10-3; TRBD1 aligns across 8 bases. The CDR3 length is 16 residues. V lost 5 bases to trimming and J lost 5 bases; unmatched junction nucleotides: 11. The germline V gene has CDR1 ENHRY and CDR2 SYGVKD.

The chain has TRBV9 and TRBJ2-6; D might be TRBD1 (6 bases). Germline V gene lookup returns CDR1 SGDLS and CDR2 YYNGEE. The ends were cut back, 4 bases at V and 0 bases at J, with 29 bases in the middle. This CDR3 contains 22 residues. CDR3 nucleotide sequence: TGTGCCAGCAGCACCTACAAATCGGGGACATATGGGAAAAGCTCTGGGGCCAACGTCCTGACTTTC. Translated: CASSTYKSGTYGKSSGANVLTF.

The rearrangement uses TRBV7-6 and TRBJ2-2; 9 bases are a match to TRBD2. After removal of 7 bases from V and 3 bases from J, the junction contained 12 bases not matched to a gene. The germline CDR1 and CDR2 sequences are SGHVS and FNYEAQ. The CDR3 has 17 residues. For the CDR3, the DNA is TGTGCCAGCACTACAACCCCACTAGCGGGCCACACCGGGGAGCTGTTTTTT. Protein sequence: CASTTTPLAGHTGELFF.

The genes are TRBV30 and TRBJ1-1; no reliable D call. Trimming took off 0 bases at V and 2 bases at J, with 4 bases between the two ends. The CDR3 loop spans 12 amino acids. From germline, CDR1 is GTSNPN and CDR2 SVGIG (reference sequence). This CDR3 reads CAWSVLNTEAFF. As DNA, the CDR3 is TGTGCCTGGAGTGTACTCAACACTGAAGCTTTCTTT.

The chain joins TRBV5-6 to TRBJ2-1; 8 bases map to TRBD2. This CDR3 is built from 16 residues. Germline V gives CDR1 SGHDT, CDR2 YYEEEE. The V and J ends lost 6 bases and 3 bases, in that order; junction bases with no gene match: 11. CDR3 nucleotide sequence: TGTGCCAGCATCGATAGCGGGGACGTCATCTACAATGAGCAGTTCTTC. Its protein is CASIDSGDVIYNEQFF. The full variable domain, with the rest looked up from reference TRBV5-6 and TRBJ2-1, is DAGVTQSPTHLIKTRGQQVTLRCSPKSGHDTVSWYQQALGQGPQFIFQYYEEEERQRGNFPDRFSGHQFPNYSSELNVNALLLGDSALYLCASIDSGDVIYNEQFFGPGTRLTVL.

This chain links TRBV19 with TRBJ2-3; the D gene is possibly TRBD2 (5 bases). V was clipped by 8 bases and J by 2 bases, with 26 bases between them. This CDR3 comprises 18 residues. Germline loops: CDR1 LNHDA, CDR2 SQIVND (reference sequence). CDR3 residues: CASLAQASLIPDTDTQYF. CDR3 nucleotides: TGTGCCAGTCTGGCTCAGGCTAGCCTCATCCCTGACACAGATACGCAGTATTTT. Supplemented by reference TRBV19 and TRBJ2-3, the full variable domain reads DGGITQSPKYLFRKEGQNVTLSCEQNLNHDAMYWYRQDPGQGLRLIYYSQIVNDFQKGDIAEGYSVSREKKESFPLTVTSAQKNPTAFYLCASLAQASLIPDTDTQYFGPGTRLTVL.

The DNA for the CDR3 is TGTGCCAGCAGTGTGAAGCGGGAGGGGGGCACAGATACGCAGTATTTT. The encoded protein is CASSVKREGGTDTQYF. The genes are TRBV27 and TRBJ2-3; 10 bases fit TRBD2. V lost 5 bases and J lost 1; bases outside the gene matches: 6. The CDR3 runs to 16 residues. Germline V CDR1 and CDR2: MNHEY, SMNVEV (reference sequence).

This chain uses TRBV14 with TRBJ2-1, with TRBD2 identical over 12 bases. The CDR3 is made up of 15 amino acids. Germline-derived CDR1 and CDR2 are SGHDN and FVKESK. Trimming removed 1 base from V and 5 bases from J; junction bases left unmatched: 0. The CDR3 protein is CASSQGLAGDNEQFF. The DNA of the CDR3 is TGTGCCAGCAGCCAAGGACTAGCGGGAGACAATGAGCAGTTCTTC.

The chain uses TRBV19 and TRBJ1-1, with D possibly TRBD1 on 5 matching bases. This CDR3 is built from 16 residues. Germline V CDR1 and CDR2: LNHDA, SQIVND (reference sequence). The V end was cut by 3 bases, the J end by 0 bases, with 14 bases between. CDR3 nucleotides: TGTGCCAGTAGTATCGGCAGGGAAAGGGTGAACACTGAAGCTTTCTTT. Encoded protein: CASSIGRERVNTEAFF.

The V and J genes are TRBV11-2 and TRBJ2-7; the D gene is possibly TRBD2 (5 bases). Germline loops: CDR1 SGHAT, CDR2 FQNNGV. V was trimmed by 2 bases and J by 5 bases, leaving 19 bases between them. The CDR3 length is 16 residues. CDR3 sequence reads: CASSLRNHRGEDEQYF. The CDR3 bases are TGTGCCAGCAGCTTACGGAACCACCGGGGAGAGGACGAGCAGTACTTC. The variable domain in full, with the rest retrieved from reference TRBV11-2 and TRBJ2-7, is EAGVAQSPRYKIIEKRQSVAFWCNPISGHATLYWYQQILGQGPKLLIQFQNNGVVDDSQLPKDRFSAERLKGVDSTLKIQPAKLEDSAVYLCASSLRNHRGEDEQYFGPGTRLTVT.

This clone came up once. The chain couples TRBV28 to TRBJ2-3, with D possibly TRBD2 on 6 matching bases. Germline V lookup: CDR1 MDHEN, CDR2 SYDVKM. Trimming stripped 5 bases from V and 3 bases from J, with 12 bases between. This CDR3 comprises 14 residues. The CDR3 here is CASSRGIGTDTQYF. DNA of the CDR3: TGTGCCAGCAGTCGCGGGATCGGGACAGATACGCAGTATTTT.

This clone was observed a single time. V usage is TRBV5-4 and J usage is TRBJ2-3, with 8 bases identical to TRBD2. Per germline, CDR1 SGHNT and CDR2 YYREEE (reference sequence). The CDR3 has 15 residues. The V segment lost 2 bases and the J segment 2 bases; nucleotides outside the gene matches: 4. The chain's CDR3 is CASSLLAETTDTQYF. In DNA form, the CDR3 reads TGTGCCAGCAGCTTACTAGCGGAAACCACAGATACGCAGTATTTT.

This chain links TRBV7-2 with TRBJ1-1, with 8 bases lining up with TRBD1. The CDR3 contains 17 residues. Germline V gives CDR1 SGHTA, CDR2 FQGNSA. J gave up 0 bases and V 2 bases, and 8 bases lay outside the gene matches. CDR3 DNA sequence: TGTGCCAGCAGCTTATTCCCGACAGGGGTAATGAACACTGAAGCTTTCTTT. Protein product: CASSLFPTGVMNTEAFF. Full variable domain (missing parts from reference TRBV7-2 and TRBJ1-1): GAGVSQSPSNKVTEKGKDVELRCDPISGHTALYWYRQSLGQGLEFLIYFQGNSAPDKSGLPSDRFSAERTGGSVSTLTIQRTQQEDSAVYLCASSLFPTGVMNTEAFFGQGTRLTVV.

V is TRBV29-1 and J is TRBJ2-2; no clear D. CDR3 length: 14 amino acids. Looked up from germline, CDR1 is SQVTM and CDR2 is ANQGSEA. The V end lost 3 bases, the J end lost 4 bases, and 12 bases lay between the germline ends. The DNA of the CDR3 is TGCAGCGTTGAGGGCTCGGCCGCCACCGGGGAGCTGTTTTTT. Protein product: CSVEGSAATGELFF.

The V and J genes are TRBV23-1 and TRBJ1-2; 9 nucleotides align to TRBD1. TRBV23-1 is an ORF; its function is uncertain. J was trimmed by 4 bases and V by 2 bases; bases with no gene match: 14. This CDR3 is built from 18 residues. Here the CDR3 DNA reads TGCGCCAGCAGTCAACTGGACAGGGGAATGGGTCCTGGCTATGGCTACACCTTC. Translated, it gives CASSQLDRGMGPGYGYTF.

V is TRBV25-1 and J is TRBJ1-2, with unresolved D. The CDR3 sequence is 14 residues long. Trimming removed 6 bases at V and 7 bases at J, with 18 bases between. The germline V gene encodes CDR1 MGHDK and CDR2 SYGVNS. The chain's CDR3 is CASRSRDEASGYTF. Written as DNA, the CDR3 is TGTGCCAGCAGATCCCGAGACGAAGCGAGTGGCTACACCTTC.

This clone was seen just once. The rearrangement joins TRBV6-1 to TRBJ2-3; 7 bases are a match to TRBD2. Germline-derived CDR1 and CDR2 are MNHNS and SASEGT. Germline trimming cut 6 bases from V and 2 bases from J; bases unmatched to any gene: 5. There are 14 residues in the CDR3. CDR3 nucleotide sequence: TGTGCCAGCAGCGGGGGGAGGCACACAGATACGCAGTATTTT. It is translated as CASSGGRHTDTQYF.

For the CDR3, the DNA is TGTGCCAGCAGCCGAACTGCAGGACAGGGGGTCTCCTACGAGCAGTACTTC. It yields the protein CASSRTAGQGVSYEQYF. The chain carries TRBV28 and TRBJ2-7; TRBD1 agrees at 10 bases. There are 17 residues in the CDR3. V trimming: 6 bases; J trimming: 0 bases; junction bases outside the gene matches: 11. Germline CDR1 is MDHEN and CDR2 is SYDVKM.